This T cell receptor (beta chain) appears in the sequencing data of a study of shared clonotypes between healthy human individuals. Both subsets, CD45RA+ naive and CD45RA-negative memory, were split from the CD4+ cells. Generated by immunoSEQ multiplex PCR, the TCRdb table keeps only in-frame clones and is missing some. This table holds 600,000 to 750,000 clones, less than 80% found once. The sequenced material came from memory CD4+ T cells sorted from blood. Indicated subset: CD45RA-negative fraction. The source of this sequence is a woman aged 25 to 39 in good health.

CDR3 sequence: CASSPGQSTDTQYF. The CDR3 DNA reads TGTGCCAGCAGCCCGGGACAGAGCACAGATACGCAGTATTTT. The chain links TRBV7-2 to TRBJ2-3, with TRBD1 matching over 7 bases. The CDR3 has 14 residues. CDR1 is SGHTA and CDR2 is FQGNSA in the germline V gene. Unmatched junction bases numbered 2, after V lost 5 bases and J lost 0 bases.